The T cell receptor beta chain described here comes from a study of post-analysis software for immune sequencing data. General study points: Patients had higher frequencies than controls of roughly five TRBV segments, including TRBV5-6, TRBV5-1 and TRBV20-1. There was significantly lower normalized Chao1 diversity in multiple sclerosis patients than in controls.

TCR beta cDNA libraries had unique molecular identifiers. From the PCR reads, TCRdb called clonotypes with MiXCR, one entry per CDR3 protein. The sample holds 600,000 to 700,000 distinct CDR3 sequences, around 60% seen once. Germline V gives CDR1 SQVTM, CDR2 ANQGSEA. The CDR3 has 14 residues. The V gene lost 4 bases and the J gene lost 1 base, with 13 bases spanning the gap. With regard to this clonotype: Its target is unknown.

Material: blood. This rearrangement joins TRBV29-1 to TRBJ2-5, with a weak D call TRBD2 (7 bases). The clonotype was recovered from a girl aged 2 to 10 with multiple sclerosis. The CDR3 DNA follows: TGCAGCGTTGCGGAGGGAGGGGGCCAAGAGACCCAGTACTTC. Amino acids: CSVAEGGGQETQYF.